Described below is a single TCR beta chain sequence and its context. Its antigen is unknown. Nominal health characterized the donors when sampled, though unrecorded immune exposures were likely. The sample comes from a study of cytomegalovirus exposure and HLA in healthy donors. General study results and limits: An analysis done earlier found most TCR beta V segments productive about 87% or about 30% of the time.

The PCR contained 60 Vbeta and 13 Jbeta primers. The authors' processing: There were 70 million to 95 million unique TCR beta chains by a later count, and around 10 million of them were shared. The table came from immunoSEQ multiplex PCR; TCRdb's copy has only in-frame clones and leaves some out. V, J and clone size were drawn from that table, and D and trimming were deduced from the DNA. The sample holds around 170,000 clones, 81% seen once. Sample: PBMCs. This receptor was obtained from a man in his fifties in good health and CMV-seronegative.

The DNA for the CDR3 is TGTGCCAGCGGACAGGGGTCGCACTCTGGAAACACCATATATTTT. This gives the protein CASGQGSHSGNTIYF. The chain carries TRBV2 and TRBJ1-3, with 9 bases that match TRBD1. Germline V lookup: CDR1 SNHLY, CDR2 FYNNEI. The CDR3 contains 15 residues. With V trimmed by 8 bases and J by 0 bases, 5 bases remained unmatched.